These 13 T cell receptor beta chains share one sample of origin, sequenced in a study of response to subunit inactivated influenza vaccine. TCRdb reprocessed the RT-PCR reads via MiXCR and lists one record per CDR3 protein. Found here are over 650,000 distinct CDR3 sequences, approximately 17% of them singletons; the top ten hold roughly 10%. The sequenced sample was PBMCs from blood, obtained 5 days after vaccination. The receptors here all came from a man aged 50 or older who received an inactivated influenza vaccine.

This clonotype was picked up many times. The V gene is TRBV29-1, the J gene TRBJ1-5, with TRBD1 matching over 7 bases. The CDR3 totals 14 residues. J lost 1 base, V lost 2 bases, and 2 bases had no gene match. Germline CDR1 SQVTM, CDR2 ANQGSEA. The CDR3 loop is CSVEIQGSNQPQHF. CDR3 sequence (DNA): TGCAGCGTTGAAATACAGGGGAGCAATCAGCCCCAGCATTTT.

The chain recombines TRBV6-6 with TRBJ1-1; possible D gene TRBD1, 6 bases. Trimming took off 7 bases at V and 10 bases at J, with 19 bases between the two ends. The CDR3 covers 13 residues. Germline V gives CDR1 MNHNY, CDR2 SVGAGI (reference sequence). CDR3 in amino acids: CASNPEGGVVAFF. In DNA form, the CDR3 reads TGTGCCAGCAACCCGGAGGGGGGGGTCGTAGCTTTCTTT.

V is TRBV25-1 and J is TRBJ2-5; perhaps TRBD1 as D (6 bases). V lost 2 bases and J lost 6, with 13 bases in between. CDR1 is MGHDK and CDR2 is SYGVNS in the germline V gene. The CDR3 runs to 14 residues. The CDR3 bases are TGTGCCAGCAGTGAAGGGGGCCTTGAGAAGACCCAGTACTTC. Encoded protein: CASSEGGLEKTQYF.

This clonotype was recorded at least ten times. J is TRBJ2-7 and V is TRBV24-1; either TRBD1 or TRBD2 may supply D (6 bases each). Germline CDR1 is KGHDR and CDR2 is SFDVKD. V dropped 4 bases and J dropped 4 bases, with 10 bases sitting between them. The CDR3 is 13 amino acids. The CDR3 nucleotides are TGTGCCACCAGTGAGGGGGGCACTTACGAGCAGTACTTC. Translation: CATSEGGTYEQYF.

The V gene is TRBV10-3, the J gene TRBJ2-7, with 8 bases matching TRBD2. J gave up 4 bases and V 10 bases, and 9 bases lay outside the gene matches. Germline-derived CDR1 and CDR2 are ENHRY and SYGVKD. The CDR3 covers 13 residues. CDR3 bases: TGTGCCACGATGGGGGCGGGAGGTTACGAGCAGTACTTC. As protein: CATMGAGGYEQYF.

This clonotype was seen a few times. The chain carries TRBV5-6 and TRBJ2-1, with D tentatively TRBD1 or TRBD2 (5 bases each). The CDR3 has 15 amino acids. Germline loops: CDR1 SGHDT, CDR2 YYEEEE. With 2 bases removed from V and 5 bases from J, the gap between germline ends came to 14 bases. The CDR3 nucleotides are TGTGCCAGCAGCTTATGGGACCGGGATCACAATGAGCAGTTCTTC. Translating it yields CASSLWDRDHNEQFF.

The chain is built from TRBV20-1 and TRBJ1-1; D call uncertain. The CDR3 length is 13 residues. The germline V gene has CDR1 DFQATT and CDR2 SNEGSKA (reference sequence). The germline V and J ends were trimmed by 6 bases and 4 bases, with 15 bases remaining between them. The CDR3 region has the DNA TGCAGTGCCCCCCCGCCGTGGGGCACTGAAGCTTTCTTT. This sequence encodes CSAPPPWGTEAFF.

This clonotype has only a few counts. The chain couples TRBV7-2 to TRBJ2-1; tentative D call: TRBD2 (5 bases). Trimming cost V 5 bases and J 2 bases, with 13 bases left between them. Per the germline V gene, CDR1 is SGHTA and CDR2 is FQGNSA. This CDR3 region has 15 residues. The CDR3, as DNA: TGTGCCAGCAGCCAGTGGACTGGTCCCTACAATGAGCAGTTCTTC. Translating gives CASSQWTGPYNEQFF.

This clonotype was found a few times. This chain connects TRBV12-3 or TRBV12-4 to TRBJ1-2; 9 positions agree with TRBD1. V gave up 5 bases and J gave up 8 bases; unmatched junction bases: 12. There are 15 residues in the CDR3. Here the CDR3 reads CASSGTGSLRGGYTF. The CDR3 bases are TGTGCCAGCAGTGGGACAGGGTCGCTGAGAGGCGGCTACACCTTC.

The V call is TRBV12-3 or TRBV12-4, the J call TRBJ1-5; 7 bases match TRBD1. V lost 2 bases to trimming and J lost 0 bases; unmatched junction nucleotides: 10. The CDR3 is 18 residues long. CDR3 bases: TGTGCCAGCAGTTTAACAGGGGTCCCCTCGTATAGCAATCAGCCCCAGCATTTT. Translating it yields CASSLTGVPSYSNQPQHF.

The chain joins TRBV24-1 to TRBJ2-5; 8 bases fit TRBD1. This CDR3 region has 17 residues. Unmatched junction bases numbered 14, after V lost 3 bases and J lost 6 bases. In germline, CDR1 is KGHDR, CDR2 SFDVKD. DNA of the CDR3: TGTGCCACCAGTGATGGATCAGGGGGCCGGGGGACGAAGACCCAGTACTTC. It codes for CATSDGSGGRGTKTQYF.

This clonotype was observed at least ten times. The J gene is TRBJ2-3, the V gene TRBV12-3 or TRBV12-4; D gene ambiguous. The CDR3 totals 11 residues. V was cut by 7 bases and J by 2 bases, with 4 bases left in between. The CDR3 region is CASTATDTQYF. CDR3 DNA sequence: TGTGCCAGCACTGCCACAGATACGCAGTATTTT.

This clonotype was observed at least ten times. Compared with germline, one end of the junction differs, possibly owing to a read error. V gene TRBV7-2 combines with J gene TRBJ2-2, with TRBD2 matching 10 bases. This CDR3 is 15 amino acids long. The germline CDR1 and CDR2 sequences are SGHTA and FQGNSA. This CDR3 is CASSLIAGGAGELFF. The CDR3 nucleotides are TGCGCCAGCAGCCTCATAGCGGGAGGCGCCGGGGAGCTGTTTTTT.